The 29 T cell receptor beta chains below all came from one sample that was sequenced in a study of cytomegalovirus exposure and HLA in healthy donors. A multiplex PCR was run with 60 Vbeta primers and 13 Jbeta primers. Measured with immunoSEQ multiplex PCR; TCRdb has only the in-frame clones, and not every one. The table records about 180,000 clones, 82% of them present only once. Sequences were obtained from PBMCs. The receptors were gathered from a man aged 35-49 years in good health and CMV-seronegative.

The chain is built from TRBV5-6 and TRBJ2-7, with 7 bases fitting TRBD2. After removal of 2 bases from V and 6 bases from J, the junction contained 5 bases not matched to a gene. This CDR3 comprises 13 residues. In germline, CDR1 is SGHDT, CDR2 YYEEEE. The CDR3 DNA is TGTGCCAGCAGCTTTACTAGCGTGGGCGAGCAGTACTTC. Amino acids: CASSFTSVGEQYF. Looking up the rest from reference TRBV5-6 and TRBJ2-7 gives the full variable domain: DAGVTQSPTHLIKTRGQQVTLRCSPKSGHDTVSWYQQALGQGPQFIFQYYEEEERQRGNFPDRFSGHQFPNYSSELNVNALLLGDSALYLCASSFTSVGEQYFGPGTRLTVT.

The gene calls are TRBV7-2 and TRBJ1-4, with D possibly matching TRBD1 (5 bases). Germline V gene lookup returns CDR1 SGHTA and CDR2 FQGNSA. Trimming stripped 2 bases from V and 6 bases from J, with 10 bases between. This CDR3 contains 14 residues. CDR3 sequence reads: CASSLWQGDEKLFF. The CDR3 DNA is TGTGCCAGCAGCTTATGGCAGGGTGATGAAAAACTGTTTTTT. Complete variable domain (other parts from reference TRBV7-2 and TRBJ1-4): GAGVSQSPSNKVTEKGKDVELRCDPISGHTALYWYRQSLGQGLEFLIYFQGNSAPDKSGLPSDRFSAERTGGSVSTLTIQRTQQEDSAVYLCASSLWQGDEKLFFGSGTQLSVL.

The CDR3 loop is CASSPIAGNNEQFF. Here the CDR3 DNA reads TGTGCCAGCAGCCCTATAGCGGGAAACAATGAGCAGTTCTTC. This sequence joins TRBV27 and TRBJ2-1; 8 nucleotides match TRBD2. Germline V gives CDR1 MNHEY, CDR2 SMNVEV (reference sequence). J lost 5 bases, V lost 6 bases, and 6 bases had no gene match. CDR3 length equals 14 residues.

The rearrangement links TRBV6-5 to TRBJ2-2, with D possibly TRBD1 on 6 matching bases. Germline CDR1 MNHEY, CDR2 SVGAGI. The CDR3 length is 15 residues. Between the trimmed V and J ends, which lost 4 bases and 0 bases, there was a span of 9 bases. CDR3: CASSSEGANTGELFF. DNA of the CDR3: TGTGCCAGCAGTTCTGAGGGGGCGAACACCGGGGAGCTGTTTTTT.

This rearrangement joins TRBV30 to TRBJ1-2, with D perhaps TRBD1 (5 bases). Trimming stripped 3 bases from V and 8 bases from J, with 13 bases between. The CDR3 extends over 12 amino acids. Germline V gene lookup returns CDR1 GTSNPN and CDR2 SVGIG (reference sequence). The DNA for the CDR3 is TGTGCCTGGAGCGAGACAGCGGGGGGCTACACCTTC. Protein sequence: CAWSETAGGYTF.

This sequence joins TRBV30 and TRBJ1-2; no firm D call. V was cut by 2 bases and J by 0 bases, with 13 bases left in between. The CDR3 covers 15 residues. The germline gives CDR1 GTSNPN, CDR2 SVGIG (reference sequence). The CDR3, as DNA: TGTGCCTGGAGTTCCCGCACCCTAGCTAACTATGGCTACACCTTC. It specifies CAWSSRTLANYGYTF. Supplemented by reference TRBV30 and TRBJ1-2, the full variable domain reads SQTIHQWPATLVQPVGSPLSLECTVEGTSNPNLYWYRQAAGRGLQLLFYSVGIGQISSEVPQNLSASRPQDRQFILSSKKLLLSDSGFYLCAWSSRTLANYGYTFGSGTRLTVV.

The CDR3 coding sequence is TGTGCCAGCAGCTCGATGGGACAGGTGAACACCTTC. Translation: CASSSMGQVNTF. This sequence joins TRBV7-9 and TRBJ1-2; 8 positions agree with TRBD1. Germline assignment: CDR1 SEHNR and CDR2 FQNEAQ (reference sequence). There are 12 residues in the CDR3. With 4 bases clipped from V and 12 bases from J, the junction kept 7 bases outside the gene matches.

This sequence joins TRBV6-5 and TRBJ1-5, with D unclear. Germline CDR1 and CDR2: MNHEY and SVGAGI. The CDR3 has 14 residues. V lost 6 bases, J lost 4 bases, and 13 bases lay in between. CDR3 sequence reads: CASRRNRENQPQHF. The CDR3 DNA reads TGTGCCAGCAGGCGAAACCGGGAAAATCAGCCCCAGCATTTT.

The chain recombines TRBV21-1 with TRBJ1-1. TRBV21-1 is deemed a pseudogene. The CDR3 runs to 16 residues. In DNA, the CDR3 is TGTGCCAGCGGAATCCGGGGGGGCTCTCCGAACACTGAAGCTTTCTTT. Amino acids: CASGIRGGSPNTEAFF.

This chain joins TRBV19 and TRBJ1-2; D remains unclear. Trimming cost V 9 bases and J 4 bases, with 15 bases left between them. In germline, CDR1 is LNHDA, CDR2 SQIVND (reference sequence). The CDR3 runs 13 residues. CDR3 amino acids: CASRPPLGYGYTF. CDR3 bases: TGTGCCAGCAGGCCACCCCTGGGCTATGGCTACACCTTC. The full variable domain, in which reference TRBV19 and TRBJ1-2 provide the parts outside the CDR3, is DGGITQSPKYLFRKEGQNVTLSCEQNLNHDAMYWYRQDPGQGLRLIYYSQIVNDFQKGDIAEGYSVSREKKESFPLTVTSAQKNPTAFYLCASRPPLGYGYTFGSGTRLTVV.

The chain couples TRBV30 to TRBJ1-1; D gene ambiguous. Per germline, CDR1 GTSNPN and CDR2 SVGIG (reference sequence). The CDR3 is 12 residues long. Trimming took 5 bases from V and 6 from J, leaving 13 bases between them. The CDR3 is CAWSPVSSEAFF. In DNA, the CDR3 is TGTGCCTGGTCTCCAGTTTCATCTGAAGCTTTCTTT. The complete variable domain, with remaining parts taken from reference TRBV30 and TRBJ1-1, reads SQTIHQWPATLVQPVGSPLSLECTVEGTSNPNLYWYRQAAGRGLQLLFYSVGIGQISSEVPQNLSASRPQDRQFILSSKKLLLSDSGFYLCAWSPVSSEAFFGQGTRLTVV.

This clone turned up a few times. This rearrangement joins TRBV5-1 to TRBJ2-5; 14 nucleotides line up with TRBD2. The CDR3 is made up of 16 amino acids. Germline CDR1 SGHRS, CDR2 YFSETQ. The junction had 8 bases not matched to a gene; V was cut back by 1 base and J by 9 bases. The CDR3 reads CASSLRGLAGEGAQYF. The CDR3 DNA follows: TGCGCCAGCAGCTTGAGGGGACTAGCGGGAGAGGGGGCCCAGTACTTC.

This chain links TRBV2 with TRBJ1-2; 11 bases align to TRBD1. This CDR3 is built from 12 residues. Germline assignment: CDR1 SNHLY and CDR2 FYNNEI. V was clipped by 6 bases and J by 7 bases; unmatched bases: 1. The CDR3 here is CASRGTGGGYTF. CDR3 coding DNA: TGTGCCAGCAGGGGGACAGGGGGTGGCTACACCTTC.

This clone was recorded only once. The gene calls are TRBV6-6 and TRBJ1-5; TRBD1 aligns across 8 bases. The CDR3 consists of 15 residues. The junction had 4 bases not matched to a gene; V was cut back by 5 bases and J by 1 base. Germline V gene lookup returns CDR1 MNHNY and CDR2 SVGAGI (reference sequence). CDR3 in amino acids: CASSIQGVSNQPQHF. Written as DNA, the CDR3 is TGTGCCAGCAGTATACAGGGGGTAAGCAATCAGCCCCAGCATTTT.

The chain links TRBV7-9 to TRBJ2-2; 8 bases are a match to TRBD2. This CDR3 spans 15 amino acids. Trimming removed 5 bases from V and 6 bases from J; junction bases left unmatched: 8. Germline CDR1 reads SEHNR; CDR2 reads FQNEAQ (reference sequence). CDR3 loop: CASSGGLAQPGELFF. The CDR3 nucleotides read TGTGCCAGCAGCGGCGGACTAGCCCAACCCGGGGAGCTGTTTTTT.

This clone was detected only a few times. CDR3 DNA sequence: TGTGCCAGCAGCCAAGACAAGAACACTGAAGCTTTCTTT. The encoded protein is CASSQDKNTEAFF. The rearrangement joins TRBV5-4 to TRBJ1-1; D uncertain. Between the trimmed V and J ends, which lost 4 bases and 1 base, there was a span of 8 bases. The CDR3 extends over 13 amino acids. Germline-derived CDR1 and CDR2 are SGHNT and YYREEE (reference sequence).

This chain links TRBV6-1 with TRBJ2-6, with D maybe TRBD2 (5 bases). Germline CDR1 reads MNHNS; CDR2 reads SASEGT. This CDR3 contains 15 residues. V lost 11 bases and J 0 bases, leaving 14 bases between the germline ends. The DNA of the CDR3 is TGTGCCGTACGCGGGCAGTCCTCTGGGGCCAACGTCCTGACTTTC. This codes for CAVRGQSSGANVLTF.

This rearrangement joins TRBV6-6 to TRBJ2-1; possibly TRBD1 for D (6 bases). The CDR3 has 16 amino acids. V shed 5 bases and J shed 4 bases, with 18 bases lying between them. From germline, CDR1 is MNHNY and CDR2 SVGAGI (reference sequence). The CDR3 DNA is TGTGCCAGCAGTCAGGGTCAGGGGTTAAGATACAATGAGCAGTTCTTC. Protein: CASSQGQGLRYNEQFF.

Here the CDR3 reads CASSLRTSRETQYF. CDR3 in DNA: TGTGCCAGCAGCTTAAGGACTAGTCGAGAGACCCAGTACTTC. This chain uses TRBV7-2 with TRBJ2-5; 7 nucleotides match TRBD2. Germline V gene data show CDR1 as SGHTA and CDR2 as FQGNSA. This CDR3 has 14 amino acids. Losses at the gene ends were 2 bases for V and 4 bases for J; bases not matched to a gene: 4.

The chain combines TRBV29-1 with TRBJ2-7, with TRBD2 as a possible D gene (6 bases). Trimming stripped 4 bases from V and 5 bases from J, with 12 bases between. Germline V CDR1 and CDR2: SQVTM, ANQGSEA. The CDR3 spans 12 residues. The CDR3 DNA sequence: TGCAGCGTTGTTCGGGGCGGGAACGAGCAGTACTTC. As protein: CSVVRGGNEQYF.

In DNA, the CDR3 is TGTGCCAGCAGCTTAAATCCGGCGGGGGGGCAAGAGACCCAGTACTTC. Protein sequence: CASSLNPAGGQETQYF. The rearrangement joins TRBV11-2 to TRBJ2-5; 9 nucleotides line up with TRBD2. V lost 2 bases and J lost 2; bases outside the gene matches: 6. The CDR3 totals 16 residues. Germline V gene data show CDR1 as SGHAT and CDR2 as FQNNGV.

V usage is TRBV28 and J usage is TRBJ1-3; TRBD1 agrees at 8 bases. V gave up 6 bases and J gave up 0 bases; unmatched junction bases: 1. This CDR3 is built from 14 residues. Germline assignment: CDR1 MDHEN and CDR2 SYDVKM. Here the CDR3 reads CASSTGGSGNTIYF. The CDR3 DNA reads as TGTGCCAGCAGCACAGGGGGCTCTGGAAACACCATATATTTT.

This clone was seen a single time. The chain combines TRBV15 with TRBJ2-1; 8 bases are shared with TRBD2. The germline CDR1 and CDR2 sequences are LNHNV and YYDKDF (reference sequence). The CDR3 is 13 amino acids. After removal of 6 bases from V and 8 bases from J, the junction contained 6 bases not matched to a gene. The CDR3 DNA sequence: TGTGCCACCAGGATGGGACTAGTCGATGAGCAGTTCTTC. Translating gives CATRMGLVDEQFF.

The V call is TRBV7-2, the J call TRBJ2-2; D is undetermined. There are 13 residues in the CDR3. V dropped 7 bases and J dropped 1 base, with 7 bases sitting between them. Germline V gives CDR1 SGHTA, CDR2 FQGNSA. CDR3 DNA sequence: TGTGCCAGCACCCTAAGGAACACCGGGGAGCTGTTTTTT. Translated: CASTLRNTGELFF.

The chain carries TRBV2 and TRBJ1-1, with 7 bases lining up with TRBD1. Germline V gives CDR1 SNHLY, CDR2 FYNNEI. The CDR3 length is 13 residues. Trimming at V came to 8 bases and at J to 5 bases, leaving 8 bases not matched to a gene. The DNA of the CDR3 is TGTGCCAGCGTTACAGGGGTCGGGACTGAAGCTTTCTTT. Translating gives CASVTGVGTEAFF.

The chain couples TRBV18 to TRBJ1-4; D not certain. The V end was cut by 2 bases, the J end by 3 bases, with 7 bases between. Germline V gene data show CDR1 as KGHSH and CDR2 as LQKENI. The CDR3 extends over 14 amino acids. CDR3 bases: TGTGCCAGCTCACCAGCGGCCGCTAATGAAAAACTGTTTTTT. Encoded protein: CASSPAAANEKLFF.

The CDR3 DNA follows: TGTGCCAGCAACGCCGGACAGGGAAAGTCTGGGGCCAACGTCCTGACTTTC. As protein: CASNAGQGKSGANVLTF. This chain links TRBV28 with TRBJ2-6, with TRBD1 identical over 8 bases. This CDR3 is built from 17 residues. Germline V lookup: CDR1 MDHEN, CDR2 SYDVKM. V trimming: 7 bases; J trimming: 1 base; junction bases outside the gene matches: 9.

V gene TRBV7-3 combines with J gene TRBJ2-7, with a weak D call TRBD2 (6 bases). Germline V gives CDR1 SGHTA, CDR2 FQGTGA. This CDR3 region has 15 residues. The V end was cut by 1 base, the J end by 12 bases, with 22 bases between. For the CDR3, the DNA is TGTGCCAGCAGCTTAAATGGGGGGTGGGGGAGCGTTCGGTACTTC. Its translation: CASSLNGGWGSVRYF.

The chain employs TRBV9 and TRBJ1-6, with 11 bases identical to TRBD1. Per germline, CDR1 SGDLS and CDR2 YYNGEE. The CDR3 contains 15 residues. The trim removed 4 bases at V and 6 bases at J, leaving 3 bases unmatched. CDR3 DNA sequence: TGTGCCAGCAGCAAGGACAGGGGGCTTAATTCACCCCTCCACTTT. It specifies CASSKDRGLNSPLHF.